This TCR beta chain was found in a study of neoadjuvant anti-PD-1 for oral cavity cancer. Overall study findings and caveats: Treg/Th17 ratio rose with pretreatment blood and fell with post-treatment tumor TCRbeta clonality.

Remarks on this clone: The antigen remains unidentified.

As for time point: after neoadjuvant nivolumab, at surgical resection. These oral cavity squamous cell carcinomas were HPV-negative and locally advanced. Sequencing used immunoSEQ multiplex PCR; TCRdb keeps in-frame clones, though not all of them. Of tens of thousands of clones listed, 26% are singletons. V was shortened by 7 bases and J by 0 bases, with 12 bases between the two germline ends. The CDR3 sequence is 15 residues long. Germline CDR1 and CDR2: MNHEY and SVGAGI. The rearrangement joins TRBV6-5 to TRBJ1-4; tentatively, D is TRBD1 (5 bases). The starting material was tumor tissue, obtained after nivolumab (anti-PD-1) treatment. The receptor comes from a person aged 35 to 85 with oral cavity squamous cell carcinoma. The CDR3, as DNA: TGTGCCAGCAAAACCGGGGGTGCAACTAATGAAAAACTGTTTTTT. Protein sequence: CASKTGGATNEKLFF.